The TCR beta chain described here comes from a study of T-cell memory formation after mild COVID-19. The table lists this clonotype with many counts. The CDR3 totals 13 residues. Trimming took 1 base from V and 8 from J; bases not matched to a gene: 4. CDR1 is LNHDA and CDR2 is SQIVND in the germline V gene (reference sequence). TCR alpha and TCR beta cDNA libraries carrying sample barcodes and UMIs came from 5'RACE with constant-segment primers. TCRdb processed the 5' RACE reads anew with MiXCR; each CDR3 protein has one entry. The sample contains around 440,000 distinct CDR3 sequences, 15% to 20% of which appear only once.

V is TRBV19 and J is TRBJ1-1; 7 bases map to TRBD1. This sequence originates from an adult woman who had mild COVID-19 (a few samples of this study predate the infection). Cell type and time point are not known. The source material was PBMCs or a T cell subset sorted from them (not recorded which). Here the CDR3 reads CASSIGNRGEAFF. CDR3 nucleotide sequence: TGTGCCAGTAGTATAGGGAACAGGGGCGAAGCTTTCTTT. Using reference TRBV19 and TRBJ1-1 for the parts outside the CDR3, the full variable domain is DGGITQSPKYLFRKEGQNVTLSCEQNLNHDAMYWYRQDPGQGLRLIYYSQIVNDFQKGDIAEGYSVSREKKESFPLTVTSAQKNPTAFYLCASSIGNRGEAFFGQGTRLTVV.